The subject of this entry is one T cell receptor beta chain. Its antigen is still unknown. Terminally differentiated effector memory CD45RA+ cells were excluded by CCR7 positive selection of CD45RO-negative cells. CDR1 MNHNS and CDR2 SASEGT come from the germline V gene. Losses at the gene ends were 3 bases for V and 0 bases for J; bases not matched to a gene: 3. The CDR3 covers 15 residues. The data belong to a study of shared clonotypes between healthy human individuals. Study summary: Ranging from 18 to 49 in age, donors were two women and three men.

Once extracted for a subset, genomic DNA was divided evenly among several immunoSEQ plates. Per the original methods: There were no quality scores in the junction-only immunoSEQ sequences, so filtering differed. Repertoires were generated with immunoSEQ multiplex PCR, while TCRdb's copy carries only in-frame clones and drops some. That table furnishes V, J and clone size, whereas the DNA furnished D and trimming. The table includes about 1,800,000 clones, just under 95% detected once. Study-level results: The study drew on few donors, limiting represented genetic and exposure-history diversity.

The clonotype originates from a man in his late teens or twenties in good health. Sequencing input: naive CD8+ T cells sorted from blood. The chain uses TRBV6-1 and TRBJ2-3; 7 bases align to TRBD1. The CDR3 DNA follows: TGTGCCAGCAGTGACCCGGGACAGAGCACAGATACGCAGTATTTT. It is translated as CASSDPGQSTDTQYF.